The next 21 T cell receptor beta chains were all read from a single sample in a study of cytomegalovirus exposure and HLA in healthy donors. PCR primers comprised 60 Vbeta and 13 Jbeta primers. Clones were sequenced by immunoSEQ multiplex PCR, and TCRdb holds only the in-frame ones, with some missing. The sample consists of 100,000 to 150,000 clones, around 75% of them appearing once. The sequenced sample consisted of PBMCs. These receptors originate from a woman aged 45 to 65 in good health and CMV-seronegative.

The chain uses TRBV4-3 and TRBJ2-5, with D maybe TRBD2 (6 bases). The J call is doubtful: the DNA matches TRBJ2-7 better. The length of the CDR3 is 16 residues. Germline-derived CDR1 and CDR2 are LGHNA and YSLEER. CDR3 in DNA: TGCGCCAGCAGCCCAAAGGAGGGTACCCGGAGCTACGAGCAGTACTTC. This gives the protein CASSPKEGTRSYEQYF.

The J gene is TRBJ1-5, the V gene TRBV5-1; D is perhaps TRBD1 (5 bases). The CDR3 loop spans 15 amino acids. Per germline, CDR1 SGHRS and CDR2 YFSETQ. Trimming took 4 bases from V and 5 from J, leaving 16 bases between them. In DNA, the CDR3 is TGCGCCAGCAGCCTGCTAGGGCGGGGGGATCAGCCCCAGCATTTT. It translates to CASSLLGRGDQPQHF.

V is TRBV28 and J is TRBJ1-1; D gene ambiguous. The CDR3 runs to 13 residues. The V and J ends lost 5 bases and 5 bases respectively, with 12 bases between them. Germline-derived CDR1 and CDR2 are MDHEN and SYDVKM. The CDR3 protein is CASSVVALTEAFF. The CDR3 DNA reads TGTGCCAGCAGTGTTGTAGCCCTGACTGAAGCTTTCTTT.

This sequence joins TRBV6-5 and TRBJ2-3; D uncertain. The germline gives CDR1 MNHEY, CDR2 SVGAGI. Trimming shortened V by 7 bases and J by 7 bases, and 18 bases separated the two germline ends. The length of the CDR3 is 14 residues. DNA of the CDR3: TGTGCCAGCAAAGGTCCAGGCAGTATCTATACGCAGTATTTT. Amino acid sequence: CASKGPGSIYTQYF.

V and J are TRBV25-1 and TRBJ2-3, with 7 bases that match TRBD2. The CDR3 is 13 amino acids. The germline V gene encodes CDR1 MGHDK and CDR2 SYGVNS. The CDR3 bases are TGTTCGGCGGGAGACTCTTTCACAGATACGCAGTATTTT. Protein product: CSAGDSFTDTQYF.

V gene TRBV2 combines with J gene TRBJ2-1; 10 bases are shared with TRBD1. The V segment lost 6 bases and the J segment 7 bases; nucleotides outside the gene matches: 9. The germline V gene encodes CDR1 SNHLY and CDR2 FYNNEI. The CDR3 is 15 residues long. CDR3 sequence: CASSIDRGRSNEQFF. CDR3 nucleotides: TGTGCCAGCAGCATCGACAGGGGGCGCTCAAATGAGCAGTTCTTC.

This clone was observed a few times. V usage is TRBV6-5 and J usage is TRBJ2-7; 7 nucleotides agree with TRBD1. The V and J ends lost 0 bases and 1 base, in that order; junction bases with no gene match: 6. Germline CDR1 reads MNHEY; CDR2 reads SVGAGI. The CDR3 has 16 residues. The CDR3 region is CASSYSGGRTSYEQYF. The CDR3 DNA sequence: TGTGCCAGCAGTTACTCAGGGGGCCGCACGTCCTACGAGCAGTACTTC.

Note on this clone: The junction differs from germline at one of its ends, possibly a read error. The chain carries TRBV28 and TRBJ1-1; D unclear. The CDR3 sequence is 11 residues long. Germline assignment: CDR1 MDHEN and CDR2 SYDVKM. Here the CDR3 reads CASSSEPLCDF. The DNA of the CDR3 is TGTGCCAGCAGTTCTGAGCCGCTTTGCGACTTT.

The V call is TRBV19, the J call TRBJ1-6, with 7 bases fitting TRBD1. CDR1 and CDR2 from the germline V gene are LNHDA and SQIVND (reference sequence). Unmatched junction bases numbered 13, after V lost 6 bases and J lost 8 bases. This CDR3 has 16 residues. The DNA for the CDR3 is TGTGCCAGTAGGGATGCAGGGGGAGTTCGGTATTCACCCCTCCACTTT. Its translation: CASRDAGGVRYSPLHF.

The V call is TRBV29-1, the J call TRBJ2-1; maybe TRBD2 (5 bases). Between the trimmed V and J ends, which lost 3 bases and 5 bases, there was a span of 17 bases. Germline V gene data show CDR1 as SQVTM and CDR2 as ANQGSEA. CDR3 length: 15 residues. CDR3 DNA: TGCAGCGTTGACGTTGGGCTAGCCCTTAACAATGAGCAGTTCTTC. The encoded protein is CSVDVGLALNNEQFF.

The V call is TRBV7-8, the J call TRBJ2-1; 11 bases are a match to TRBD2. The CDR3 has 18 amino acids. After removal of 5 bases from V and 7 bases from J, the junction contained 16 bases not matched to a gene. CDR1 is SGHVS, CDR2 FQNEAQ, per germline. The CDR3 here is CASSPNVDTSGRINEQFF. CDR3 nucleotide sequence: TGTGCCAGCAGCCCGAACGTGGATACTAGCGGGAGAATAAATGAGCAGTTCTTC. The full variable domain, in which reference TRBV7-8 and TRBJ2-1 provide the parts outside the CDR3, is GAGVSQSPRYKVAKRGQDVALRCDPISGHVSLFWYQQALGQGPEFLTYFQNEAQLDKSGLPSDRFFAERPEGSVSTLKIQRTQQEDSAVYLCASSPNVDTSGRINEQFFGPGTRLTVL.

The gene calls are TRBV5-4 and TRBJ2-1, with 7 positions matching TRBD2. Trimming at V came to 3 bases and at J to 8 bases, leaving 17 bases not matched to a gene. The CDR3 loop spans 17 amino acids. Looked up from germline, CDR1 is SGHNT and CDR2 is YYREEE (reference sequence). The CDR3 DNA sequence: TGTGCCAGCAGCTCACCCGGCGGGGGTCGGCTAGCGGATGAGCAGTTCTTC. It encodes CASSSPGGGRLADEQFF.

The V call is TRBV25-1, the J call TRBJ2-7; 8 bases agree with TRBD2. After removal of 2 bases from V and 5 bases from J, the junction contained 17 bases not matched to a gene. The V gene's germline CDR1 is MGHDK and CDR2 SYGVNS. The CDR3 is 18 amino acids. CDR3 protein: CASSEPRGSGINGDEQYF. Here the CDR3 DNA reads TGTGCCAGCAGTGAACCCAGGGGTAGCGGGATAAACGGGGACGAGCAGTACTTC.

This clone was seen a few times. V and J are TRBV28 and TRBJ2-5, with TRBD2 as a possible D gene (6 bases). Germline CDR1 and CDR2: MDHEN and SYDVKM. CDR3 length: 16 residues. Trimming removed 5 bases from V and 11 bases from J, with 27 bases in between. Written as DNA, the CDR3 is TGTGCCAGCAGTAAGGGACTTCTTCCCGTCTCTAGGGAGCAGTACTTC. It encodes CASSKGLLPVSREQYF.

V and J are TRBV14 and TRBJ2-2; 10 bases are a match to TRBD2. Germline-derived CDR1 and CDR2 are SGHDN and FVKESK. The CDR3 is 15 residues long. The junction had 3 bases not matched to a gene; V was cut back by 2 bases and J by 6 bases. The CDR3 loop is CASSQLSGRPGELFF. CDR3 bases: TGTGCCAGCAGCCAACTTAGCGGGAGGCCCGGGGAGCTGTTTTTT.

The chain uses TRBV10-3 and TRBJ2-7; D is ambiguous. The ends were cut back, 3 bases at V and 6 bases at J, with 18 bases in the middle. The CDR3 extends over 15 amino acids. Looked up from germline, CDR1 is ENHRY and CDR2 is SYGVKD. The CDR3 here is CAISEARSNGGEQYF. The CDR3 nucleotides are TGTGCCATCAGTGAAGCTCGGTCAAACGGCGGCGAGCAGTACTTC.

The chain combines TRBV29-1 with TRBJ2-5; TRBD2 aligns across 8 bases. The J call is in doubt because the DNA end fits TRBJ2-7 better. CDR3 length: 14 residues. Germline loops: CDR1 SQVTM, CDR2 ANQGSEA. CDR3 in amino acids: CSGSEAGVGHEQYF. For the CDR3, the DNA is TGCAGCGGAAGCGAAGCGGGAGTTGGCCACGAGCAGTACTTC.

This chain links TRBV7-2 with TRBJ2-5; 9 bases agree with TRBD1. V was pared by 0 bases and J by 14 bases, with 7 bases of the junction left unmatched. The CDR3 has 13 residues. CDR1 is SGHTA and CDR2 is FQGNSA in the germline V gene. CDR3: CASSLAGQGFLYF. CDR3 DNA sequence: TGTGCCAGCAGCTTAGCGGGACAGGGTTTTCTTTACTTC.

The chain is built from TRBV5-8 and TRBJ1-5; TRBD1 agrees at 10 bases. Per germline, CDR1 SGHTS and CDR2 YDEGEE. The CDR3 contains 14 residues. After removal of 7 bases from V and 6 bases from J, the junction contained 7 bases not matched to a gene. For the CDR3, the DNA is TGTGCCAGCGGTTGGGGGACAGGGGTTCAGCCCCAGCATTTT. Protein product: CASGWGTGVQPQHF.

The rearrangement joins TRBV5-5 to TRBJ1-1, with a weak D call TRBD1 (5 bases). Trimming left V 1 base short and J 4 bases short, with 11 bases between. Germline V gene data show CDR1 as SGHKS and CDR2 as YYEKEE (reference sequence). CDR3 length equals 14 residues. In DNA, the CDR3 is TGTGCCAGCAGCTTGCAACAGGCCAGCACTGAAGCTTTCTTT. Its translation is CASSLQQASTEAFF.

The chain combines TRBV27 with TRBJ2-5; D remains ambiguous. The assigned J gene may be wrong: the sequence end matches TRBJ2-7 better. The CDR3 covers 13 residues. Germline CDR1 reads MNHEY; CDR2 reads SMNVEV (reference sequence). CDR3 in DNA: TGTGCCAGCAGTTTATCGCCGGAGTACGAGCAGTACTTC. Its translation is CASSLSPEYEQYF.